The source of this T cell receptor beta chain is a study of T cell responses to AZD1222 COVID-19 vaccine. CDR1 and CDR2 (germline): SGHTA, FQGNSA. Trimming cost V 2 bases and J 0 bases, with 10 bases left between them. The CDR3 contains 15 residues. Produced via immunoSEQ multiplex PCR; TCRdb's table is partial and in-frame only. This table holds 100,000 to 150,000 clones, roughly 85% found once. This chain links TRBV7-2 with TRBJ1-2; tentative D call: TRBD1 (5 bases). This specimen was peripheral blood, taken on day 0 of AZD1222 vaccination. This clonotype was sampled from an adult in good health. CDR3 residues: CASSLLGVANYGYTF. DNA of the CDR3: TGTGCCAGCAGCTTATTAGGGGTAGCTAACTATGGCTACACCTTC. Complete variable domain (other parts from reference TRBV7-2 and TRBJ1-2): GAGVSQSPSNKVTEKGKDVELRCDPISGHTALYWYRQSLGQGLEFLIYFQGNSAPDKSGLPSDRFSAERTGGSVSTLTIQRTQQEDSAVYLCASSLLGVANYGYTFGSGTRLTVV.